A selection of T cell receptor beta chains follows, all from one sample in a study of a mutant IDH1 vaccine in newly diagnosed glioma. Profiled with immunoSEQ multiplex PCR; TCRdb holds only in-frame clones, not every one. The data hold almost 85,000 clones, with over 75% observed a single time. These receptors' targets are unknown. Sequencing was performed on PBMCs, taken from a glioma patient whose treatment included an IDH1 peptide vaccine. The receptors come from a man in his thirties or forties with glioma. Some clones in this sample may be carry-over from other donors' samples. CDR3s include the opening cysteine and the closing phenylalanine or tryptophan. D genes are given only for firm matches. Size is stated for part of the rows, as once, few or many counts, or as a class when the clone is expanded.

V	J	size	D	DNA	CDR3
TRBV7-2	TRBJ2-1	.	.	TGTGCCAGCAGCCCGCCGGGCGACTACAATGAGCAGTTCTTC	CASSPPGDYNEQFF
TRBV7-9	TRBJ1-5	.	.	TGTGCCAGCAGCTTATCAGGAGGAAATCAGCCCCAGCATTTT	CASSLSGGNQPQHF
TRBV5-1	TRBJ1-2	.	.	TGCGCCAGCAGCTTGGAAGGTGCCGGGGGGTATGGCTACACCTTC	CASSLEGAGGYGYTF
TRBV28	TRBJ2-1	.	.	TGTGCCAGCAGTTCTCAATGGGAGAGCTCCTACAATGAGCAGTTCTTC	CASSSQWESSYNEQFF
TRBV6-4	TRBJ1-2	.	.	TGTGCCAGCCGAATGGACGGGGGGGGCGGCTACACCTTC	CASRMDGGGGYTF
TRBV5-5	TRBJ1-2	.	.	TGTGCCAGCAGCTCGGGTGCCCCTAACTATGGCTACACCTTC	CASSSGAPNYGYTF
TRBV27	TRBJ1-2	.	.	TGTGCCAGCAGTAGACCAGGGAACTATGGCTACACCTTC	CASSRPGNYGYTF
TRBV7-2	TRBJ1-2	few	.	TGTGCCAGCAGCCTACTCCCCGGGCCCGACTATGGCTACACCTTC	CASSLLPGPDYGYTF
TRBV7-8	TRBJ2-4	once	TRBD1	TGTGCCAGCAGCTCTTACAGGGGCGCTGACAAAAACATTCAGTACTTC	CASSSYRGADKNIQYF
TRBV29-1	TRBJ2-5	.	.	TGCAGCGTTGAAGCGGCAGGAGGTGGAGAGACCCAGTACTTC	CSVEAAGGGETQYF
TRBV13	TRBJ2-1	.	.	TGTGCCAGCAGCTTAGGTCCACAGGTCAGCTCCTACAATGAGCAGTTCTTC	CASSLGPQVSSYNEQFF
TRBV5-1	TRBJ1-1	.	.	TGCGCCAGCAGCCTCGCGGGCTTAGGCACTGAAGCTTTCTTT	CASSLAGLGTEAFF
TRBV7-8	TRBJ2-5	.	.	TGTGCCAGCAGCTTAGGCGTTCAAGAGACCCAGTACTTC	CASSLGVQETQYF
TRBV27	TRBJ1-4	.	TRBD1	TGTGCCAGCTCCCGACAGGGGTCCCACCCTAATGAAAAACTGTTTTTT	CASSRQGSHPNEKLFF
TRBV21-1	TRBJ1-1	.	.	TGTGCCAGCAGCAAAGCGCACAAGGGGAACACTGAAGCTTTCTTT	CASSKAHKGNTEAFF
TRBV6-5	TRBJ1-2	.	.	TGTGCCAGCAGTACTCGGTTGGGTGGCTACACCTTC	CASSTRLGGYTF
TRBV10-2	TRBJ1-5	.	.	TGCGCCAGCAGTGAGTGGTCGGAGGGCAGCAATCAGCCCCAGCATTTT	CASSEWSEGSNQPQHF
TRBV2	TRBJ1-5	.	TRBD1	TGTGCCAGCGTTCCAGACAGGGGTTCTAGCAATCAGCCCCAGCATTTT	CASVPDRGSSNQPQHF
TRBV30	TRBJ2-3	.	TRBD1	TGTGCCTGGAGGCATGACAGGGGGCGCGGAGATACGCAGTATTTT	CAWRHDRGRGDTQYF
TRBV19	TRBJ2-2	.	.	TGTGCCAGTAGTTCATCCGGGACCAACACCGGGGAGCTGTTTTTT	CASSSSGTNTGELFF
TRBV7-2	TRBJ2-2	.	.	TGTGCCAGCAGCTTAAGGCGCACCGGGGAGCTGTTTTTT	CASSLRRTGELFF
TRBV5-1	TRBJ2-1	.	TRBD2	TGCGCCAGCAGCTTGGACGGACTAGCGGGATACAATGAGCAGTTCTTC	CASSLDGLAGYNEQFF
TRBV28	TRBJ1-2	.	.	TGTGCCAGCAGCTCCGGGACGGATGTCTATGGCTACACCTTC	CASSSGTDVYGYTF
TRBV29-1	TRBJ1-1	.	TRBD1	TGCAGCGTTATGGGACAGGGGGATTCCGAAGCTTTCTTT	CSVMGQGDSEAFF
TRBV4-3	TRBJ2-5	.	TRBD2	TGCGCCAGCAGCCAAGGACTAGCGGGGGCAGGGGAGACCCAGTACTTC	CASSQGLAGAGETQYF
TRBV28	TRBJ1-2	once	TRBD1	TGTGCCAGCAGTATGGACAGGATTAACTATGGCTACACCTTC	CASSMDRINYGYTF
TRBV11-2	TRBJ1-5	.	.	TGTGCCAGCAGCTTAGAGGTAAATCAGCCCCAGCATTTT	CASSLEVNQPQHF
TRBV5-1	TRBJ2-7	.	TRBD1	TGCGCCAGCAGTTATGGGCCGGGACAGGGGGCGGTCGAGCAGTACTTC	CASSYGPGQGAVEQYF
TRBV6-5	TRBJ1-5	.	TRBD1	TGTGCCAGCAGTTACCTGGGACAGAGGGATCCGCCCCAGCATTTT	CASSYLGQRDPPQHF
TRBV11-2	TRBJ1-1	.	.	TGTGCCAGCAGCCGATTGCTGTTTACTGAAGCTTTCTTT	CASSRLLFTEAFF
TRBV11-3	TRBJ2-1	.	.	TGTGCCAGCAGCTTCTTAAGCGGGGACAACAATGAGCAGTTCTTC	CASSFLSGDNNEQFF
TRBV2	TRBJ2-7	.	.	TGTGCCAGCAGTGAGGGGTGGGGCTACGAGCAGTACTTC	CASSEGWGYEQYF
TRBV9	TRBJ2-1	.	.	TGTGCCAGCAGCGTAGAAGGTTACCACAATGAGCAGTTCTTC	CASSVEGYHNEQFF
TRBV2	TRBJ2-3	.	.	TGTGCCAGCAGGGCGGCCTCCGGCACAGATACGCAGTATTTT	CASRAASGTDTQYF
TRBV2	TRBJ1-4	.	.	TGTGCCAGCGAACGGTACCCCCATGAAAAACTGTTTTTT	CASERYPHEKLFF